Presented here are 26 T cell receptor beta chains from one specimen sequenced in a study of OX40 agonist ivuxolimab in advanced cancers. Using immunoSEQ multiplex PCR, the repertoire was profiled, and TCRdb retains in-frame clones only, with some absent. The data contain tens of thousands of clones, just over 85% of them singletons. Sequenced here: CD4+ or CD8+ T cells sorted from blood, sampled in a trial of the OX40 agonist ivuxolimab. Source of these receptors: an adult with an advanced solid tumor such as melanoma, head and neck, liver or kidney cancer.

The chain has TRBV4-1 and TRBJ1-1; D unresolved. This CDR3 is built from 15 residues. Trimming took 4 bases from V and 0 from J, leaving 12 bases between them. Germline V lookup: CDR1 MGHRA, CDR2 YSYEKL. This CDR3 is CASSRTPGLNTEAFF. The CDR3 bases are TGCGCCAGCAGCCGCACTCCGGGCTTGAACACTGAAGCTTTCTTT.

This chain uses TRBV5-1 with TRBJ1-2, with a possible D match to TRBD1 (5 bases). The germline V gene has CDR1 SGHRS and CDR2 YFSETQ. The CDR3 runs to 12 residues. Trimming stripped 3 bases from V and 4 bases from J, with 7 bases between. CDR3 sequence (DNA): TGCGCCAGCAGCTACGACAGCTATGGCTACACCTTC. Translated, it gives CASSYDSYGYTF.

A single count supports this clone. The chain links TRBV29-1 to TRBJ1-1, with 8 positions matching TRBD1. The CDR3 consists of 15 residues. With 6 bases clipped from V and 11 bases from J, the junction kept 20 bases outside the gene matches. Germline V gene lookup returns CDR1 SQVTM and CDR2 ANQGSEA. CDR3 nucleotides: TGCAGCGTGGGGAATCGGGCAGGGGGCCCGGCGAGGGCTTTCTTT. Its translation: CSVGNRAGGPARAFF.

The chain employs TRBV7-2 and TRBJ2-7; D not resolved. From germline, CDR1 is SGHTA and CDR2 FQGNSA. Deletions cut 5 bases from V and 0 bases from J, with 5 bases between. The CDR3 spans 12 residues. For the CDR3, the DNA is TGTGCCAGCAGCCCTCACTCCTACGAGCAGTACTTC. Protein product: CASSPHSYEQYF.

This clone has more than one count but fewer than ten. A junction end diverges from the germline sequence, so it may reflect a read error. The chain joins TRBV7-7 to TRBJ2-7; 8 bases match TRBD1. Germline V gene sequence: CDR1 SSHAT, CDR2 FNYEAQ (reference sequence). CDR3 length: 15 residues. The CDR3 is CASSFGTGPPYEQYF. DNA for the CDR3: TGTGCTAGCAGCTTCGGGACAGGCCCACCCTACGAGCAGTACTTC. The variable domain in full, with the rest retrieved from reference TRBV7-7 and TRBJ2-7, is GAGVSQSPRYKVTKRGQDVTLRCDPISSHATLYWYQQALGQGPEFLTYFNYEAQPDKSGLPSDRFSAERPEGSISTLTIQRTEQRDSAMYRCASSFGTGPPYEQYFGPGTRLTVT.

The CDR3 DNA is TGTGCCAGCAGTTTATACAGACAGGGGAACACTGAAGCTTTCTTT. As protein: CASSLYRQGNTEAFF. The rearrangement uses TRBV27 and TRBJ1-1, with 7 bases identical to TRBD1. Per germline, CDR1 MNHEY and CDR2 SMNVEV (reference sequence). The length of the CDR3 is 15 residues. Trimming cost V 1 base and J 1 base; bases outside gene matches: 3.

The V gene is TRBV4-1, the J gene TRBJ2-5, with TRBD2 as a possible D gene (6 bases). This CDR3 is built from 14 residues. V was clipped by 4 bases and J by 5 bases, with 14 bases between them. Looked up from germline, CDR1 is MGHRA and CDR2 is YSYEKL. The CDR3 sequence is CASSRGASDETQYF. CDR3 sequence (DNA): TGCGCCAGCAGCCGGGGTGCTAGCGACGAGACCCAGTACTTC.

The chain recombines TRBV11-2 with TRBJ1-1; TRBD1 might be the D (5 bases). The V end lost 4 bases, the J end lost 3 bases, and 15 bases lay between the germline ends. This CDR3 region has 15 residues. Per the germline V gene, CDR1 is SGHAT and CDR2 is FQNNGV. The CDR3 reads CASSSSGHSYTEAFF. CDR3 in DNA: TGTGCCAGCAGCTCATCAGGGCACTCGTACACTGAAGCTTTCTTT.

V gene TRBV9 combines with J gene TRBJ2-5, with 9 bases aligning to TRBD2. The CDR3 extends over 15 amino acids. The germline CDR1 and CDR2 sequences are SGDLS and YYNGEE. V gave up 5 bases and J gave up 5 bases; unmatched junction bases: 10. CDR3 sequence reads: CASSGGLARSETQYF. CDR3 DNA: TGTGCCAGCAGTGGAGGACTAGCGAGATCGGAGACCCAGTACTTC.

This chain links TRBV9 with TRBJ1-2; D gene uncertain. CDR1 is SGDLS and CDR2 is YYNGEE in the germline V gene. Trimming shortened V by 0 bases and J by 10 bases, and 19 bases separated the two germline ends. This CDR3 region has 15 residues. CDR3 sequence reads: CASSVGWGLVSFYTF. CDR3 nucleotides: TGTGCCAGCAGCGTAGGTTGGGGTCTTGTATCCTTCTACACCTTC.

V and J are TRBV19 and TRBJ1-1; D gene unclear. The germline gives CDR1 LNHDA, CDR2 SQIVND (reference sequence). This CDR3 spans 14 amino acids. Trimming took off 4 bases at V and 1 base at J, with 10 bases between the two ends. DNA for the CDR3: TGTGCCAGTAGTAATTCTGGCTGGAACACTGAAGCTTTCTTT. Translated: CASSNSGWNTEAFF.

J is TRBJ2-3 and V is TRBV2, with TRBD1 identical over 8 bases. Germline assignment: CDR1 SNHLY and CDR2 FYNNEI. The CDR3 sequence is 14 residues long. Trimming at V came to 5 bases and at J to 2 bases, leaving 3 bases not matched to a gene. The CDR3 region is CASSRGQVTDTQYF. CDR3 nucleotides: TGTGCCAGCAGTAGGGGACAGGTCACAGATACGCAGTATTTT.

The chain recombines TRBV9 with TRBJ1-4; 9 bases are shared with TRBD1. V shed 5 bases, J shed 7 bases, and the junction held 9 bases outside the gene matches. The CDR3 sequence is 15 residues long. Germline V gene lookup returns CDR1 SGDLS and CDR2 YYNGEE. The chain's CDR3 is CASSKYRGQGEKLFF. The CDR3 region has the DNA TGTGCCAGCAGTAAATACAGGGGGCAGGGTGAAAAACTGTTTTTT.

This sequence joins TRBV7-2 and TRBJ1-4; 9 nucleotides align to TRBD1. The CDR3 has 15 amino acids. Per germline, CDR1 SGHTA and CDR2 FQGNSA. V lost 5 bases, J lost 8 bases, and 9 bases stayed unmatched. The CDR3 DNA reads as TGTGCCAGCAGCCACCCGGGACAGGGTGGGGAAAAACTGTTTTTT. This codes for CASSHPGQGGEKLFF. The full variable domain, with the rest looked up from reference TRBV7-2 and TRBJ1-4, is GAGVSQSPSNKVTEKGKDVELRCDPISGHTALYWYRQSLGQGLEFLIYFQGNSAPDKSGLPSDRFSAERTGGSVSTLTIQRTQQEDSAVYLCASSHPGQGGEKLFFGSGTQLSVL.

This clone was found once. J is TRBJ2-1 and V is TRBV14; no clear D. Germline loops: CDR1 SGHDN, CDR2 FVKESK. Trimming cost V 1 base and J 0 bases, with 7 bases left between them. This CDR3 is built from 15 residues. The CDR3 region has the DNA TGTGCCAGCAGCCAAGTAACGGGCTCCTACAATGAGCAGTTCTTC. Translation gives CASSQVTGSYNEQFF.

V usage is TRBV4-1 and J usage is TRBJ1-2, with a weak D call TRBD1 (5 bases). The V gene lost 0 bases and the J gene lost 8 bases, with 16 bases spanning the gap. From germline, CDR1 is MGHRA and CDR2 YSYEKL. There are 15 residues in the CDR3. The CDR3 protein is CASSQDQGRAGGYTF. CDR3 coding DNA: TGCGCCAGCAGCCAAGATCAGGGCAGGGCGGGAGGCTACACCTTC.

The rearrangement uses TRBV11-2 and TRBJ2-3, with TRBD2 matching 7 bases. Trimming at V came to 5 bases and at J to 2 bases, leaving 10 bases not matched to a gene. CDR3 length equals 16 residues. The germline CDR1 and CDR2 sequences are SGHAT and FQNNGV. The CDR3 sequence: CASSPGLGGVTDTQYF. The CDR3 DNA is TGTGCCAGCAGCCCCGGACTAGGCGGGGTCACAGATACGCAGTATTTT. The full variable domain, with the rest looked up from reference TRBV11-2 and TRBJ2-3, is EAGVAQSPRYKIIEKRQSVAFWCNPISGHATLYWYQQILGQGPKLLIQFQNNGVVDDSQLPKDRFSAERLKGVDSTLKIQPAKLEDSAVYLCASSPGLGGVTDTQYFGPGTRLTVL.

On this clone: Other DNA sequences of this sample code for an identical CDR3. V and J are TRBV2 and TRBJ1-5; TRBD1 matches at 9 bases. The CDR3 has 13 residues. J gave up 6 bases and V 7 bases, and 4 bases lay outside the gene matches. CDR1 and CDR2 from the germline V gene are SNHLY and FYNNEI. The CDR3 nucleotides read TGTGCCAGCAAGGGACAGGGAGGTCAGCCCCAGCATTTT. Translated, it gives CASKGQGGQPQHF.

This clone was picked up a small number of times. The chain employs TRBV21-1 and TRBJ1-2; the table's D call, TRBD1, has no DNA check behind it. TRBV21-1 is an annotated pseudogene. CDR3 size: 14 residues. The CDR3 nucleotides are TGTGCCAGCAGCAAAGTTAGGCAGGTTTATGGCTACACCTTC. It translates to CASSKVRQVYGYTF.

The J gene is TRBJ2-2, the V gene TRBV29-1; 11 bases fit TRBD2. Germline assignment: CDR1 SQVTM and CDR2 ANQGSEA. V trimming: 5 bases; J trimming: 1 base; junction bases outside the gene matches: 9. The CDR3 is 17 amino acids. The CDR3 coding sequence is TGCAGCGTTCGGTATCTAGCGGGGGGCCAGAACACCGGGGAGCTGTTTTTT. Translation gives CSVRYLAGGQNTGELFF.

The chain joins TRBV5-5 to TRBJ1-5, with D unclear. Germline V gene lookup returns CDR1 SGHKS and CDR2 YYEKEE (reference sequence). Trimming shortened V by 1 base and J by 5 bases, and 13 bases separated the two germline ends. The CDR3 is 15 amino acids. The CDR3 protein is CASSLRHNLDQPQHF. In nucleotides, the CDR3 is TGTGCCAGCAGCTTGCGACATAATTTAGATCAGCCCCAGCATTTT.

The sample holds one count of this clone. The chain has TRBV18 and TRBJ1-1; unclear D gene. From germline, CDR1 is KGHSH and CDR2 LQKENI. The CDR3 loop spans 13 amino acids. V lost 3 bases to trimming and J lost 5 bases, with 10 bases between them. For the CDR3, the DNA is TGTGCCAGCTCACCTAACTCGGGAACTGAAGCTTTCTTT. This codes for CASSPNSGTEAFF.

The CDR3 reads CASSLGTGVDEKLFF. The CDR3 nucleotides are TGCGCCAGCAGCTTGGGGACAGGCGTTGATGAAAAACTGTTTTTT. J is TRBJ1-4 and V is TRBV5-1; 7 positions agree with TRBD1. The CDR3 extends over 15 amino acids. Germline V CDR1 and CDR2: SGHRS, YFSETQ. The V and J ends lost 0 bases and 6 bases, in that order; junction bases with no gene match: 5.

The rearrangement links TRBV5-1 to TRBJ2-1; TRBD1 agrees at 10 bases. Germline CDR1 SGHRS, CDR2 YFSETQ. Trimming took 2 bases from V and 12 from J; bases not matched to a gene: 14. There are 16 residues in the CDR3. The CDR3 nucleotides read TGCGCCAGCAGCTTCAAGACAGGGGGCTGGAAGGTTGGGCAGTTCTTC. It specifies CASSFKTGGWKVGQFF.

The chain joins TRBV7-2 to TRBJ2-5, with TRBD1 as a possible D gene (6 bases). The CDR3 has 15 residues. Germline V lookup: CDR1 SGHTA, CDR2 FQGNSA. Trimming removed 5 bases from V and 2 bases from J, with 15 bases in between. The CDR3 nucleotides are TGTGCCAGCAGCCCAAAAGCGACAGGACAAGAGACCCAGTACTTC. This encodes CASSPKATGQETQYF. Filled out from reference TRBV7-2 and TRBJ2-5, the complete variable domain reads GAGVSQSPSNKVTEKGKDVELRCDPISGHTALYWYRQSLGQGLEFLIYFQGNSAPDKSGLPSDRFSAERTGGSVSTLTIQRTQQEDSAVYLCASSPKATGQETQYFGPGTRLLVL.

CDR3 in DNA: TGTGCCACCAGCAAGGCAGGAGACCTGCCATCCCATGGCTACACCTTC. This sequence encodes CATSKAGDLPSHGYTF. The gene calls are TRBV15 and TRBJ1-2; D call uncertain. V was cut by 4 bases and J by 6 bases, with 21 bases left in between. The CDR3 runs to 16 residues. Germline CDR1 is LNHNV and CDR2 is YYDKDF (reference sequence).